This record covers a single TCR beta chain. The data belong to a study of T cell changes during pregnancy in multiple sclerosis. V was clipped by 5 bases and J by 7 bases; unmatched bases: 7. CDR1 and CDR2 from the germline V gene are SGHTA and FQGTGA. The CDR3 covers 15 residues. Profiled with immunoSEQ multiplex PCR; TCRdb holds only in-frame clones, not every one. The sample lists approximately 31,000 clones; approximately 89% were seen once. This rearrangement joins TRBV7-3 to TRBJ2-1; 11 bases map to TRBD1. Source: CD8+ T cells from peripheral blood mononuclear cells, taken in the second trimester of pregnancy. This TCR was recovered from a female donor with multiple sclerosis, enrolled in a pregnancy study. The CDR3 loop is CASSPRGTGGNEQFF. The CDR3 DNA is TGTGCCAGCAGCCCAAGGGGGACAGGGGGAAATGAGCAGTTCTTC. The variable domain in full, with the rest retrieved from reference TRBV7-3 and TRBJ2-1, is GAGVSQTPSNKVTEKGKYVELRCDPISGHTALYWYRQSLGQGPEFLIYFQGTGAADDSGLPNDRFFAVRPEGSVSTLKIQRTERGDSAVYLCASSPRGTGGNEQFFGPGTRLTVL.